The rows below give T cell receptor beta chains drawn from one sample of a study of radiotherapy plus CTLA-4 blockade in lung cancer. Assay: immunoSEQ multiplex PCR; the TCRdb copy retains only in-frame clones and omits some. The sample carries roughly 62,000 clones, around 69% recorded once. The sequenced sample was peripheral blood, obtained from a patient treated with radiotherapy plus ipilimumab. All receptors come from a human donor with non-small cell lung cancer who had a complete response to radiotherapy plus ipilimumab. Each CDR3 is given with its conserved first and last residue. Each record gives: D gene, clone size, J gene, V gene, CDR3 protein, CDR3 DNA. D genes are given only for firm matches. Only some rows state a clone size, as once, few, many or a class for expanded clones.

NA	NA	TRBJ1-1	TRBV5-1	CASSPPRGRNTEAFF	TGCGCCAGCAGCCCGCCTAGGGGCCGGAACACTGAAGCTTTCTTT
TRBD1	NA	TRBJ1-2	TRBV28	CASSFADRGQGYTF	TGTGCCAGCAGTTTTGCGGACAGGGGGCAAGGCTACACCTTC
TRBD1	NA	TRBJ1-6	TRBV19	CASTRTGDGNSPLHF	TGTGCCAGTACCAGGACAGGGGACGGGAATTCACCCCTCCACTTT
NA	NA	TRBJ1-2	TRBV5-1	CASSLNSRGYGYTF	TGCGCCAGCAGCTTGAATTCCCGGGGTTATGGCTACACCTTT
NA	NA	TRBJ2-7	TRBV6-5	CASSYSGRGSEQYF	TGTGCCAGCAGTTACTCGGGTCGGGGTTCCGAGCAGTACTTC
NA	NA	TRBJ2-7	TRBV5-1	CASRLSFSGHEQYF	TGCGCCAGCAGACTCAGTTTTTCAGGTCACGAGCAGTACTTC
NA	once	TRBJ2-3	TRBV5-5	CASSLAGSVDTQYF	TGTGCCAGCAGCTTGGCGGGGTCTGTAGATACGCAGTATTTT
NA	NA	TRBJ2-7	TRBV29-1	CSVDSGSYEQYF	TGCAGCGTTGATTCAGGTTCCTACGAGCAGTACTTC
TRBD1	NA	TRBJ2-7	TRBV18	CASSPGQQGWQYF	TGTGCCAGCTCACCGGGACAGCAGGGGTGGCAGTACTTC
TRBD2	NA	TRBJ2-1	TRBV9	CASSVEGGGRSYNEQFF	TGTGCCAGCAGCGTAGAGGGCGGGGGGAGGTCCTACAATGAGCAGTTCTTC
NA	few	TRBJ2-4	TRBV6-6	CASIGGTKAKNIQYF	TGTGCCAGCATTGGCGGGACGAAGGCCAAAAACATTCAGTACTTC
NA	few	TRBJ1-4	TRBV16	CASSQSAVSVGLFF	TGTGCCAGCAGCCAATCGGCCGTTAGCGTGGGGCTGTTTTTT
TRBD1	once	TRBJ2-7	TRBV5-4	CASSFTGGSYEQYF	TGTGCCAGCAGCTTCACAGGGGGATCCTACGAGCAGTACTTC
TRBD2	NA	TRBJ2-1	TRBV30	CAWSEGLANNEQFF	TGTGCCTGGAGTGAGGGACTAGCGAACAATGAGCAGTTCTTC
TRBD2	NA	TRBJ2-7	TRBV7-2	CASSFSATTAGTSGYEQYF	TGTGCCAGCAGCTTTAGCGCGACTACGGCAGGGACTAGCGGCTACGAGCAGTACTTC
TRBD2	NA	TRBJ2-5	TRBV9	CASSNSGGVQETQYF	TGTGCCAGCAGCAATAGCGGGGGGGTCCAAGAGACCCAGTACTTC
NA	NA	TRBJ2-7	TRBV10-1	CASSEFTGSSYEQYF	TGCGCCAGCAGTGAGTTTACGGGTAGCTCCTACGAGCAGTACTTC
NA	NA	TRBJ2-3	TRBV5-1	CASSLDLRGIGTDTQYF	TGCGCCAGCAGCTTGGACCTTCGGGGTATTGGCACAGATACGCAGTATTTT
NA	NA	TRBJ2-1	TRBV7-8	CASSLPDRSEQFF	TGTGCCAGCAGCTTACCGGATCGGAGCGAGCAGTTCTTC
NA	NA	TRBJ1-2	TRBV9	CASSWGGSLSYGYTF	TGTGCCAGCAGCTGGGGGGGGTCCCTCTCCTATGGCTACACCTTC
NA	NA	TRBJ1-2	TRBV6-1	CASSEIGRRVGYGYTF	TGTGCCAGCAGTGAAATCGGAAGGCGGGTTGGCTATGGCTACACCTTC
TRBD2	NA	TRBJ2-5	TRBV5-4	CASMRASGVQETQYF	TGTGCCAGTATGAGGGCTAGCGGGGTCCAAGAGACCCAGTACTTC
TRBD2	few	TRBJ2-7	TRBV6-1	CASRGLAGRTYEQYF	TGTGCCAGCAGAGGACTAGCGGGGCGAACCTACGAGCAGTACTTC
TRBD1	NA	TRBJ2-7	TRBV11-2	CASTFPQGALGEQYF	TGTGCCAGCACCTTCCCGCAGGGGGCTCTAGGCGAGCAGTACTTC
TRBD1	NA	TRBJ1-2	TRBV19	CASRPQDNRQGYGYTF	TGTGCCAGTAGGCCCCAAGATAATCGACAGGGCTATGGCTACACCTTC
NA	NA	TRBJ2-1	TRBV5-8	CASSITYLNEQFF	TGTGCCAGCAGCATCACATACCTCAATGAGCAGTTCTTC
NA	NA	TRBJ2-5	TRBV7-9	CASSLRASGQETQYF	TGTGCCAGCAGCTTAAGGGCCTCGGGACAAGAGACCCAGTACTTC
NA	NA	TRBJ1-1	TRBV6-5	CASSYSIVRSEAFF	TGTGCCAGCAGTTACTCGATAGTTCGGTCTGAAGCTTTCTTT